The subject of this entry is one T cell receptor beta chain. This clonotype came up a few times. Its antigen remains unidentified. It has no much larger one-base neighbor in the sample; base qualities were not kept. Sequencing was carried out with an Illumina NovaSeq 6000. Using 5'RACE with constant-segment primers, TCRalpha and TCRbeta cDNA libraries were constructed, with sample barcodes and unique molecular identifiers added in the process. RNA was extracted from every sample with Trizol reagent. The libraries were amplified in two PCR steps, and the second step added a second sample barcode and Illumina TruSeq adapters. Sequencing of the libraries was done on an Illumina NovaSeq, producing 2 x 150 bp paired-end reads. The paper's processing steps were these. With migec v1.2.7, reads were demultiplexed and then collapsed into UMI-guided consensus sequences. Using mixcr v2.1.11, the UMI consensuses were aligned to TRA and TRB V and J templates and assembled into clonotypes. A clonotype was counted as expanded or contracted only if both edgeR and NoisET called the change significant, with noise models trained on biological replicates. For edgeR calls, the thresholds were a false discovery rate-adjusted p below 0.01 and a log2 fold-change of 1. As an exploratory analysis of dynamics, PCA with hierarchical clustering was applied to max-normalized trajectories of the 1000 most abundant clonotypes. Each responding clone was given a CD4 or CD8 phenotype based on the CD4+ and CD8+ repertoires, which had been sequenced separately. The public reads were reanalyzed by TCRdb: fastp trimming at Q25, MiXCR alignment, in-frame beta chains only. A single entry per CDR3 protein holds the most common genes and DNA from its merged rows. The V and J calls shown here were made by TCRdb, not taken from the authors' results. Across this sample there are 400,000 to 500,000 distinct CDR3 sequences, with 15% to 20% seen only once. The top ten clones comprise about 8.8% of the sample.

V is cut by 8 bases and J by 2 bases, and the space between the germline ends is 10 bases. The CDR3 runs 12 amino acids, cysteine and phenylalanine included. The sequence is cut down to CDR3 DNA, 36 bases in frame from base 1. Per the germline V gene, MNHEY is the CDR1 and SVGEGT is the CDR2. The data were taken from a study of T-cell memory formation after mild COVID-19 (dated by TCRdb to the early 2020s). Study-wide context: TCR sequence clusters from the two donors were found to be largely donor specific. T-cell clones expanding and contracting after mild COVID-19 in a couple of donors were tracked by longitudinal TCRalpha and TCRbeta repertoire sequencing. Two young, previously healthy adult volunteers made up the cohort, one male and one female.

General study outcomes and caveats: Some responding clones were detected in pre-infection memory, which suggested that pre-existing cross-reactive memory T cells had joined the SARS-CoV-2 response. Whether the second-wave clones peaking on day 37 were SARS-CoV-2 specific was not confirmed. Balanced CD4/CD8 phenotypes were observed for clones contracting from day 15 to 85, whereas a bias towards CD4+ was observed for a second wave of clones expanding from day 15 to 37. The study covered only two mild cases, and larger cohorts including severe cases with pre-infection samples were considered necessary. Contracting CD4+ clones were located mainly in the CM and EM memory subsets, whereas CD8+ clones were found to be enriched in EMRA.

PBMCs were isolated by Ficoll-Paque density gradient centrifugation. The TCR originated in an adult woman who had mild COVID-19 (a few samples of this study predate the infection). The sample titles of this study are shuffled in the database, so cell type and time point are left out; the donor was told from shared clones. Recombination linked TRBV6-2 or TRBV6-3 to TRBJ2-7, and possibly TRBD1, on 5 matching bases. Sequencing input: PBMCs or a T cell subset sorted from them (not recorded which). The DNA sequence is TGTGCCAGCTCAGGGATCACCTACGAGCAGTACTTC. Its protein is CASSGITYEQYF.